This T cell receptor (beta chain) was identified in a study of vaccination effects on CD4 cells after COVID-19. Overall study findings and caveats: Clones arising from infection and from vaccination showed marked clonal contraction late after vaccination.

Here immunoSEQ multiplex PCR was the method, and the copy in TCRdb shows in-frame clones only, minus some. The sample consists of about 34,000 clones, approximately 73% of them appearing once. ViraFEST expansion of antigen-specific CD4+ T cells with viral peptide pools preceded sequencing. Investigators separated out CD4+ T cells once around eleven days of culture had passed. In the vaccine recipients, nucleocapsid antibodies were negative and there was no prior SARS-CoV-2 infection. Half of the medium was exchanged for IL-2 medium on both days 3 and 7. Comment on this clone: Its antigen is unknown.

The CDR3 totals 16 residues. CDR1 and CDR2 (germline): SGHKS, YYEKEE (reference sequence). Trimming stripped 4 bases from V and 2 bases from J, with 16 bases between. The rearrangement joins TRBV5-5 to TRBJ1-3, with D uncertain. Sequencing used CD4+ T cells from PBMCs cultured with HCoV-OC43 spike peptides, obtained before COVID-19 vaccination. The subset was: HCoV-OC43 spike overlapping peptide pool stimulation. The TCR sequence derives from a human donor who received a COVID-19 vaccine. The CDR3 loop is CASSDLLGDPGNTIYF. CDR3 bases: TGTGCCAGCAGCGACTTGCTGGGAGACCCTGGAAACACCATATATTTT.